This T cell receptor beta chain was identified in a study of T cell responses to AZD1222 COVID-19 vaccine. Whole-study results and caveats: Repertoire collection took place solely once the T cell response had peaked. Spike-specific TCR breadth and depth were elevated following two AZD1222 doses.

Only in-frame clones appear in the TCRdb table, and some are missing; sequencing was by immunoSEQ multiplex PCR. This sample has approximately 150,000 clones; more than 80% occur once, and the top ten carry under 4%. A word on this clone: Its cognate antigen is unknown.

Pooling was applied to second doses at about 4 or about 12 weeks. Per the germline V gene, CDR1 is SEHNR and CDR2 is FQNEAQ (reference sequence). This CDR3 has 17 amino acids. Trimming cost V 1 base and J 4 bases; bases outside gene matches: 9. The chain has TRBV7-9 and TRBJ2-2; 7 nucleotides align to TRBD2. The specimen was peripheral blood, collected 28 days after the second AZD1222 dose. The clonotype originates from an adult who received the AZD1222 COVID-19 vaccine. CDR3 sequence reads: CASSLGAREASTGELFF. Written as DNA, the CDR3 is TGTGCCAGCAGCTTAGGTGCTCGGGAGGCGAGCACCGGGGAGCTGTTTTTT.